This TCR beta chain was identified during a study of blood T cells in healthy people across ages (dated by TCRdb to the mid-2010s). General notes on the study: Template switching captured roughly one uniquely barcoded TCR beta cDNA molecule per two T cells in model experiments. Two additional independent replicas of 1 million unique cDNA reads from the same blood draw were analyzed for two donors (one aged 18 to 29 and one aged 80 or older). Donors were grouped into four age groups: young (average 16 years), middle-aged (around 39), aged (around 62) and long-lived (82). Age-related changes in TCR beta repertoire diversity were measured in the study by deep sequencing normalized with unique cDNA molecular identifiers. To avoid experimental bias, donors of different ages were distributed randomly across sequencing lanes.

The roughly 42 donors, aged about 6 to 95 years, were systemically healthy Caucasian individuals from Russia. Around 9.9 milliliters of peripheral blood were collected from each donor into EDTA-treated Vacutainer tubes. PBMCs were isolated by Ficoll-Paque density-gradient centrifugation, with at least 7 million obtained per sample. Total RNA was extracted from PBMCs with Trizol reagent, with at least 5 micrograms obtained per sample. For every donor, an aliquot of PBMCs went through flow cytometry to measure the percentages of naive CD45RAhigh/CD27high T cells. From the germline V gene, CDR1 is MNHEY and CDR2 is SVGEGT. Trimming costs V 6 bases and J 4 bases, and their ends lie 10 bases apart. Spanning cysteine to phenylalanine, the CDR3 consists of 12 amino acids. The entry retains the CDR3 DNA only, 36 bases that are in frame from base 1. Library preparation used 5' RACE. Sequencing was performed on an Illumina HiSeq 2500. A second about 7 to 12 cycle PCR used a sample-barcoded 5' primer and a J-beta primer mix. A template-switch 5' adaptor carrying 12 random nucleotides introduced a unique molecular identifier onto each TCR beta cDNA molecule. At least 2.5 million CDR3-containing paired-end reads were obtained from each sample. The Mint cDNA synthesis kit, primed by a TRBC-specific oligonucleotide, was used to synthesize first-strand cDNA from all RNA. After uracil-DNA glycosylase treatment, a first 18-cycle PCR used universal primers M1SS and BC2_uni_R on all cDNA. The source study handled its data this way. Each sample was normalized by randomly selecting 1 million high-quality reads, each carrying a distinct molecular identifier. Instead of being binned into consensus sequences, reads that shared molecular identifiers were thrown out. MiTCR, set to a Q25 quality threshold and the strictest error-elimination algorithm, was used for CDR3 identification, clonotype clustering and error correction. Lower-bound total TCR beta diversity was estimated with a nonparametric unseen species model using Euler transformation. TCRdb reanalyzed the raw reads on its own, using fastp at Q25 for trimming and MiXCR for clone calling, and kept in-frame beta chains. Here each entry gathers all rows of one CDR3 protein and keeps the most common genes and DNA. For this entry, the V and J calls and clone size follow TCRdb and not the study's own pipeline. The sample contains 650,000 to 950,000 distinct CDR3 sequences, under 45% of them found a single time. The biggest ten clones account for roughly 19% of the sample.

This clonotype was detected many times. Its antigen is still unknown. Qualities for individual bases were not recorded, and no much larger clone is one base off. The investigation overall reported the following: Observed TCR beta diversity per million T cells fell roughly linearly with age, and a significant reduction was already apparent by age about 38. The CMV infection status of donors was not known, potentially confounding age-related changes in expanded clonotypes. Observed TCR beta diversity correlated strongly with the percentage of naive T cells measured by flow cytometry. Conclusive comparison of naive and antigen-experienced compartments was prevented by the profiling of bulk unsorted PBMCs. Compared with the aged group, the long-lived group had more naive CD4+ T cells, fewer expanded clones and increased TCR diversity, suggesting age selection. Total diversity estimates from one million sequenced T cells were considered lower bounds and underestimates.

The sequence links TRBV6-2 or TRBV6-3 to TRBJ2-7, with the D gene uncertain. The sequence was obtained from a man in his fifties or sixties in good health. Sequences were obtained from blood. The nucleotide sequence is given as TGTGCCAGCAGCCTATCCCGATACGAGCAGTACTTC. It is translated as CASSLSRYEQYF.